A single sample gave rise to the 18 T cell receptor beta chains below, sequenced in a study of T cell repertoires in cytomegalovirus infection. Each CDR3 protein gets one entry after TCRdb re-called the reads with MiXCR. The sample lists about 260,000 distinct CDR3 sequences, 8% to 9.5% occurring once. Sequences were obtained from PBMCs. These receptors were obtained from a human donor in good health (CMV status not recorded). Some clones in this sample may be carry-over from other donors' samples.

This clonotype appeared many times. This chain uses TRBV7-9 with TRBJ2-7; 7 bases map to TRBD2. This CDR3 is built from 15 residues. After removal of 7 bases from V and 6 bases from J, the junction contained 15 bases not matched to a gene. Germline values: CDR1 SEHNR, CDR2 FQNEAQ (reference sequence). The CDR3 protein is CASTALWEGQGEQYF. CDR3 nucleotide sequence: TGTGCCAGCACCGCGTTGTGGGAGGGCCAAGGCGAGCAGTACTTC.

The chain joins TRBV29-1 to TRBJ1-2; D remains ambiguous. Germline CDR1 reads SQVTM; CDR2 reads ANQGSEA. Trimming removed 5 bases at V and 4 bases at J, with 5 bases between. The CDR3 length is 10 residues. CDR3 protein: CSVLSYGYTF. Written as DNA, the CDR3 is TGCAGCGTTCTTAGCTATGGCTACACCTTC.

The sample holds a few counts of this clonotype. This CDR3 is CASSFGTGFLGYGYTF. In nucleotides, the CDR3 is TGTGCCAGCAGCTTTGGGACAGGGTTCCTTGGCTATGGCTACACCTTC. J is TRBJ1-2 and V is TRBV7-9; TRBD1 agrees at 9 bases. Germline V lookup: CDR1 SEHNR, CDR2 FQNEAQ (reference sequence). V gave up 3 bases and J gave up 4 bases; unmatched junction bases: 9. This CDR3 comprises 16 residues.

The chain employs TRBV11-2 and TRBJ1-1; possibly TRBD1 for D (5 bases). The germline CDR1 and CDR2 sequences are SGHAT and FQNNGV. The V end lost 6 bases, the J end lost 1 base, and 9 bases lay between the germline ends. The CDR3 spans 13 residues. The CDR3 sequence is CASRRGPNTEAFF. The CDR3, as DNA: TGTGCCAGCAGAAGGGGCCCGAACACTGAAGCTTTCTTT.

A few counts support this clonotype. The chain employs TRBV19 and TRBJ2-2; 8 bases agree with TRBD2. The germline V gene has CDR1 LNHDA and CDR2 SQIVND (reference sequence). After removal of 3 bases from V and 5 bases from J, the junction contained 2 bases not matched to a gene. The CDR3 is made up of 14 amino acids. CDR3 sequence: CASSISGSTGELFF. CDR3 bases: TGTGCCAGTAGTATCAGCGGGAGTACCGGGGAGCTGTTTTTT.

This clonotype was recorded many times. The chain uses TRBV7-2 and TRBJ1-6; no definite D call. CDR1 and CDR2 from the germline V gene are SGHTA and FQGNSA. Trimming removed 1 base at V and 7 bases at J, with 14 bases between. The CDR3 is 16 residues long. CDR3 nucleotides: TGTGCCAGCAGCTTAGTTTCTACACCGCTCAATTCACCCCTCCACTTT. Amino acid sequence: CASSLVSTPLNSPLHF. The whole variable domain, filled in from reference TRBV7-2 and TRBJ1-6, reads GAGVSQSPSNKVTEKGKDVELRCDPISGHTALYWYRQSLGQGLEFLIYFQGNSAPDKSGLPSDRFSAERTGGSVSTLTIQRTQQEDSAVYLCASSLVSTPLNSPLHFGNGTRLTVT.

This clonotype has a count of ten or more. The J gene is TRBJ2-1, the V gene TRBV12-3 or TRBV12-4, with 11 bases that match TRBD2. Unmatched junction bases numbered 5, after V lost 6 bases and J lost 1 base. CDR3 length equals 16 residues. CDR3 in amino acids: CASRTWTSGSYNEQFF. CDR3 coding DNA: TGTGCCAGCAGAACCTGGACTAGCGGGTCCTACAATGAGCAGTTCTTC.

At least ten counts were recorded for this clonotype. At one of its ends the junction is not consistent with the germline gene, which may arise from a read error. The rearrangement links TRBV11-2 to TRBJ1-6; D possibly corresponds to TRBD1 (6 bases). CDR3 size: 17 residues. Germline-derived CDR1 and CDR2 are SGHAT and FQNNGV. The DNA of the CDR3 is TGTGCCAGCAGCTTAATTCAGACAGGTTCCTTTAATTCACCCCTCCACTTT. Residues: CASSLIQTGSFNSPLHF.

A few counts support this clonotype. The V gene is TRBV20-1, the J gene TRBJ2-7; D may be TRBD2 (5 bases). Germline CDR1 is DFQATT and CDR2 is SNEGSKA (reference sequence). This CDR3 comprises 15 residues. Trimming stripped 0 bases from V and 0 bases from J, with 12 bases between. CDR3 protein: CSAREVTADSYEQYF. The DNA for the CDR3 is TGCAGTGCTAGAGAGGTTACAGCGGACTCCTACGAGCAGTACTTC.

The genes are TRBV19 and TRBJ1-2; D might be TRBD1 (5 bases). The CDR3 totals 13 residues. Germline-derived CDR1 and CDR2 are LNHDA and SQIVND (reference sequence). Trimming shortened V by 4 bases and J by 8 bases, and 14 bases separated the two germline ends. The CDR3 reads CASSTTGNGGYTF. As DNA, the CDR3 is TGTGCCAGTAGTACAACAGGAAACGGGGGCTACACCTTC.

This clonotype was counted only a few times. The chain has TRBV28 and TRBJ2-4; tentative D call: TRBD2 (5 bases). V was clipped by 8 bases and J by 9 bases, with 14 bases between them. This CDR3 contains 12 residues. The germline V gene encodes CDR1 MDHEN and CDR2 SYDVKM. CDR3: CASATGISIQYF. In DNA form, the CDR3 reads TGTGCCAGCGCGACCGGGATCAGCATTCAGTACTTC.

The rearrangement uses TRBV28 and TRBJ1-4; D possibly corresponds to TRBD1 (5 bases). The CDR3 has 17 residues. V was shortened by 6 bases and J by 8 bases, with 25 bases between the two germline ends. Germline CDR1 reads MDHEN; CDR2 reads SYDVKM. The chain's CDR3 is CASSKQTPGTGTEKLFF. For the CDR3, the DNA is TGTGCCAGCAGCAAGCAGACCCCCGGGACCGGAACCGAAAAACTGTTTTTT.

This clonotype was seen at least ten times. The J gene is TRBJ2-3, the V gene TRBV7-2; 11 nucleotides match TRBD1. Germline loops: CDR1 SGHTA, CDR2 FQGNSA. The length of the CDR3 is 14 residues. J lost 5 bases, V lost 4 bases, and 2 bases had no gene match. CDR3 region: CASSSGQGVDTQYF. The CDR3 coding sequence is TGTGCCAGCAGCTCGGGACAGGGGGTAGATACGCAGTATTTT.

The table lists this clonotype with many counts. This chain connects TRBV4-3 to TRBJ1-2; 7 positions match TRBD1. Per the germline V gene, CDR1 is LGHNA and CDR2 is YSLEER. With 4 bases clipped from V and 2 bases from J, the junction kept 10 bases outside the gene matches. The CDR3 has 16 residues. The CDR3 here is CASSPTTGVGNYGYTF. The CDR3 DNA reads TGCGCCAGCAGCCCCACAACAGGGGTAGGAAACTATGGCTACACCTTC.

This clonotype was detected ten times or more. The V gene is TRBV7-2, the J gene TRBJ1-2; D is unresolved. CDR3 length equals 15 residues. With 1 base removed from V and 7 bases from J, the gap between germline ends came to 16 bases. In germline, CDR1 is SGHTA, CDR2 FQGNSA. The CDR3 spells CASSLGGGWQAGYTF. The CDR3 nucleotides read TGTGCCAGCAGCTTAGGGGGTGGGTGGCAGGCTGGCTACACCTTC. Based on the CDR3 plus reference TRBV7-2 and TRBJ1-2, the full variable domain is GAGVSQSPSNKVTEKGKDVELRCDPISGHTALYWYRQSLGQGLEFLIYFQGNSAPDKSGLPSDRFSAERTGGSVSTLTIQRTQQEDSAVYLCASSLGGGWQAGYTFGSGTRLTVV.

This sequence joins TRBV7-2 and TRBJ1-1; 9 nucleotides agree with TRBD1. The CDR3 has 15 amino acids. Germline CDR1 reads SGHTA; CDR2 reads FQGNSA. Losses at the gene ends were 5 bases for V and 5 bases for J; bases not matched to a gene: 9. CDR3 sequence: CASSPQGAGGTEAFF. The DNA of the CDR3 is TGTGCCAGCAGCCCACAGGGGGCTGGGGGGACTGAAGCTTTCTTT.

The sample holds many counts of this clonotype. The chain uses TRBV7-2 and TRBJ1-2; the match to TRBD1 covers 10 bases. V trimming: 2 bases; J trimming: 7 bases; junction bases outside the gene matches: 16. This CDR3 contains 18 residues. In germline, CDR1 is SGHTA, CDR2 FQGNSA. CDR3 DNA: TGTGCCAGCAGCTTACTTGGGACAGGGGAAGTTTCGTACGGTGGCTACACCTTC. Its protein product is CASSLLGTGEVSYGGYTF.

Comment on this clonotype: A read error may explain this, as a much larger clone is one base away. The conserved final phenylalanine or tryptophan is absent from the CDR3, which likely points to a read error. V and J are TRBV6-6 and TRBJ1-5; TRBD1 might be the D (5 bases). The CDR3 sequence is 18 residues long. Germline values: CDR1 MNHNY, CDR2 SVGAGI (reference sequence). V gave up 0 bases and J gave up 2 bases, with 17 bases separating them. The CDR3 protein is CASSYSKGTGVGNQPQHS. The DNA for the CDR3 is TGTGCCAGCAGTTACTCGAAGGGGACCGGTGTTGGCAATCAGCCCCAGCATTCT.